Here is one TCR beta chain with its context. This sample is drawn from a study of blood T cell repertoires in COVID-19. Assay used: immunoSEQ multiplex PCR; TCRdb lists only in-frame clones, some missing. The sample holds 250,000 to 350,000 clones, 70% to 90% seen once. Germline V lookup: CDR1 SGHAT, CDR2 FQNNGV. CDR3 length: 11 residues. With V trimmed by 1 base and J by 13 bases, 2 bases remained unmatched. This clonotype was obtained from a woman aged 25 to 39 who had recovered from COVID-19. The V call is TRBV11-2, the J call TRBJ2-5; 8 positions match TRBD1. The specimen sequenced was PBMCs or T cells enriched from blood (not recorded which). DNA for the CDR3: TGTGCCAGCAGCTTAGGACAGGGGCCGTACTTC. It translates to CASSLGQGPYF. Drawing the rest from reference TRBV11-2 and TRBJ2-5, the complete variable domain is EAGVAQSPRYKIIEKRQSVAFWCNPISGHATLYWYQQILGQGPKLLIQFQNNGVVDDSQLPKDRFSAERLKGVDSTLKIQPAKLEDSAVYLCASSLGQGPYFGPGTRLLVL.